These 3 T cell receptor beta chains came from one sample sequenced in a study of T cells in women clearing cervical HPV infection. Repertoires were generated with immunoSEQ multiplex PCR, while TCRdb's copy carries only in-frame clones and drops some. The repertoire shows approximately 31,000 clones; the top ten hold roughly 7%. The sequenced sample was blood buffy coat. These receptors all come from a woman between 18 and 70 years old with a cervical HPV16 infection that either progressed to CIN3+ or cleared (not recorded which).

The CDR3 bases that were read are TGTGCCTGGAGTGTCGCAGGGCTGGGAACTGAA. This sequence encodes CAWSVAGLGTE. The CDR3 reads in full as CAWSVAGLGTEAFF. The chain uses TRBV30 and TRBJ1-1, with a weak D call TRBD1 (5 bases). The read finishes 3 residues shy of the CDR3 end, and the germline J gene is used to complete it. Trimming removed 0 bases from V and 5 bases from J, with 13 bases in between. This CDR3 spans 14 amino acids. CDR1 and CDR2 (germline): GTSNPN, SVGIG (reference sequence).

With regard to this clone: The missing CDR3 end, 3 residues past where the read stops, is filled in from the germline J gene. The chain employs TRBV20-1 and TRBJ2-3, with TRBD2 matching 8 bases. CDR3 size: 15 residues. Germline V gene sequence: CDR1 DFQATT, CDR2 SNEGSKA (reference sequence). The trim removed 8 bases at V and 5 bases at J, leaving 15 bases unmatched. CDR3 region: CSRPGLAEGRDTQYF. The sequenced part of the CDR3 DNA is TGCAGTCGCCCCGGACTAGCAGAGGGGAGAGATACG.

Details on this clone: From the germline J gene comes the end of the CDR3, since the read stops 3 residues before it. The chain uses TRBV7-2 and TRBJ2-5; D perhaps matches TRBD1 (7 bases). V gave up 3 bases and J gave up 5 bases, with 10 bases separating them. Germline CDR1 reads SGHTA; CDR2 reads FQGNSA. The CDR3 has 13 residues. The CDR3 reads CASSFRGRETQYF. The CDR3 DNA, read in part, is TGTGCCAGCAGCTTCAGGGGGAGGGAGACC.